What follows are 11 T cell receptor beta chains derived from one specimen sequenced in a study of early T cells in non-severe SARS-CoV-2 infection. TCRdb passed the 5' RACE reads through MiXCR, listing each CDR3 protein once. The sample lists 55,000 to 70,000 distinct CDR3 sequences; roughly 4.9% were seen once. This specimen consisted of whole blood, obtained at baseline. These receptors were obtained from an adult who was a healthcare worker with PCR-confirmed SARS-CoV-2 infection or an uninfected control (not recorded which). The donor label of this sample is uncertain.

This clonotype was picked up many times. The chain has TRBV7-8 and TRBJ2-6, with TRBD1 as a possible D gene (5 bases). The V end was cut by 5 bases, the J end by 1 base, with 12 bases between. Per the germline V gene, CDR1 is SGHVS and CDR2 is FQNEAQ. The CDR3 is 16 amino acids. DNA of the CDR3: TGTGCCAGCAGCCCTAGGGGAATATCTGGGGCCAACGTCCTGACTTTC. Its protein is CASSPRGISGANVLTF.

In this sample, this clonotype turned up many times. CDR3 coding DNA: TGTGCCAGCAGTCCCATAAACGTACTCTCTGGAAACACCATATATTTT. This codes for CASSPINVLSGNTIYF. This sequence joins TRBV28 and TRBJ1-3, with unresolved D. CDR3 length equals 16 residues. Germline loops: CDR1 MDHEN, CDR2 SYDVKM. V lost 5 bases and J lost 0, with 14 bases in between. Complete variable domain (other parts from reference TRBV28 and TRBJ1-3): DVKVTQSSRYLVKRTGEKVFLECVQDMDHENMFWYRQDPGLGLRLIYFSYDVKMKEKGDIPEGYSVSREKKERFSLILESASTNQTSMYLCASSPINVLSGNTIYFGEGSWLTVV.

The sample holds a few counts of this clonotype. The rearrangement uses TRBV4-3 and TRBJ2-5; a weak D match, TRBD1 (6 bases). The CDR3 covers 14 residues. Germline assignment: CDR1 LGHNA and CDR2 YSLEER. Trimming removed 6 bases from V and 2 bases from J, with 13 bases in between. The CDR3 loop is CASSHRVRQETQYF. CDR3 sequence (DNA): TGCGCCAGCAGTCACAGGGTTCGGCAAGAGACCCAGTACTTC.

Comments on this clonotype: Relative to the germline gene, one junction end is altered; a read error may explain this. The rearrangement joins TRBV5-1 to TRBJ2-2; a weak D match, TRBD1 (6 bases). Germline CDR1 reads SGHRS; CDR2 reads YFSETQ. CDR3 length equals 14 residues. The CDR3 spells CASSGPTGAGELFF. CDR3 coding DNA: TGTGCCAGCAGCGGTCCGACAGGAGCCGGGGAGCTGTTTTTT.

This clonotype was counted ten times or more. The chain carries TRBV4-1 and TRBJ1-5, with 10 bases aligning to TRBD1. CDR3 length: 16 residues. The V segment lost 3 bases and the J segment 5 bases; nucleotides outside the gene matches: 7. Germline V gene data show CDR1 as MGHRA and CDR2 as YSYEKL. CDR3 residues: CASSQGQGPRHQPQHF. The DNA of the CDR3 is TGCGCCAGCAGCCAGGGACAGGGGCCGCGCCATCAGCCCCAGCATTTT.

Many counts were recorded for this clonotype. The V and J genes are TRBV10-2 and TRBJ2-3; TRBD2 agrees at 9 bases. The CDR3 contains 15 residues. Unmatched junction bases numbered 9, after V lost 5 bases and J lost 6 bases. Germline CDR1 reads WSHSY; CDR2 reads SAAADI. CDR3 sequence (DNA): TGCGCCAGCAGTTTAAATAGCGGGGGCGAGGATACGCAGTATTTT. It is translated as CASSLNSGGEDTQYF.

In this sample, this clonotype turned up a few times. The rearrangement uses TRBV30 and TRBJ2-7; 9 nucleotides line up with TRBD2. The length of the CDR3 is 16 residues. The germline V gene has CDR1 GTSNPN and CDR2 SVGIG (reference sequence). Germline trimming cut 5 bases from V and 2 bases from J; bases unmatched to any gene: 13. For the CDR3, the DNA is TGTGCCTGGGACTCCGGGACTAGCTCCCCAACCTACGAGCAGTACTTC. This sequence encodes CAWDSGTSSPTYEQYF.

The gene calls are TRBV4-2 and TRBJ2-1; 9 bases agree with TRBD1. Germline lookup yields CDR1 LGHNA and CDR2 YNFKEQ. The V segment lost 1 base and the J segment 8 bases; nucleotides outside the gene matches: 12. The CDR3 is 17 residues long. CDR3 DNA: TGTGCCAGCAGCCAAGGGGAGCTGGGAACAGGGGGCGATGAGCAGTTCTTC. This sequence encodes CASSQGELGTGGDEQFF.

This clonotype was detected ten times or more. The rearrangement joins TRBV29-1 to TRBJ2-1, with D perhaps matching TRBD1 (7 bases). CDR1 is SQVTM, CDR2 ANQGSEA, per germline. V was clipped by 8 bases and J by 4 bases, with 18 bases between them. The CDR3 is made up of 14 amino acids. CDR3 in amino acids: CSTEGQGDYNEQFF. DNA for the CDR3: TGCAGCACGGAGGGGCAGGGGGATTACAATGAGCAGTTCTTC.

This clonotype was found a few times. The CDR3 bases are TGTGCCAGCAGTTACGCCCTTTCAGGAGATACGCAGTATTTT. Encoded protein: CASSYALSGDTQYF. The rearrangement links TRBV6-5 to TRBJ2-3; no firm D call. CDR3 length equals 14 residues. V lost 2 bases and J 5 bases, leaving 11 bases between the germline ends. The germline gives CDR1 MNHEY, CDR2 SVGAGI.

There are many counts of this clonotype. The chain carries TRBV12-3 or TRBV12-4 and TRBJ2-2; 7 bases map to TRBD1. The CDR3 extends over 17 amino acids. Trimming at V came to 7 bases and at J to 2 bases, leaving 13 bases not matched to a gene. CDR3 protein: CASTRQGGGPNTGELFF. In DNA, the CDR3 is TGTGCCAGCACCCGACAGGGTGGCGGGCCCAACACCGGGGAGCTGTTTTTT.